This T cell receptor beta chain was captured by sequencing in a study of technical replicates of blood from a handful of donors. Repertoires were generated with immunoSEQ multiplex PCR, while TCRdb's copy carries only in-frame clones and drops some. The sample contains tens of thousands of clones, 92% of which appear only once. CDR1 SEHNR and CDR2 FQNEAQ come from the germline V gene (reference sequence). The CDR3 runs 13 residues. V was clipped by 2 bases and J by 10 bases, with 14 bases between them. V gene TRBV7-9 combines with J gene TRBJ1-2; D gene uncertain. This TCR was recovered from a human donor in good health. Sequencing used T cells isolated from PBMCs. The CDR3 bases are TGTGCCAGCAGCTTATTGTACCTTGAGATCTACACCTTC. Protein sequence: CASSLLYLEIYTF. Based on the CDR3 plus reference TRBV7-9 and TRBJ1-2, the full variable domain is DTGVSQNPRHKITKRGQNVTFRCDPISEHNRLYWYRQTLGQGPEFLTYFQNEAQLEKSRLLSDRFSAERPKGSFSTLEIQRTEQGDSAMYLCASSLLYLEIYTFGSGTRLTVV.